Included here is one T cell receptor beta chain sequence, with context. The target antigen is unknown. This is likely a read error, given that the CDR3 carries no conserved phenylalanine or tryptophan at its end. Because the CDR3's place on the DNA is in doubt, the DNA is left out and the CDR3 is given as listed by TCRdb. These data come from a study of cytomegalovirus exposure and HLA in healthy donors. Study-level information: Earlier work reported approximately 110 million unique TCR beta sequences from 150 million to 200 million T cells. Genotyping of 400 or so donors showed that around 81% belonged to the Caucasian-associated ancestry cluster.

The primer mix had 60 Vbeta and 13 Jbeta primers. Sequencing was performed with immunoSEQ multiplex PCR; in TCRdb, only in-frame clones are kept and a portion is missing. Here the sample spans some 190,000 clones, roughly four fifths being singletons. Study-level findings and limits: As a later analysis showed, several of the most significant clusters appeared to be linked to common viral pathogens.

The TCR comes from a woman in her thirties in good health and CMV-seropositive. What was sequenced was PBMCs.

CDR3 sequence reads: CASSPGTHL. This chain joins TRBV2 and TRBJ2-7; the table's D call, TRBD2, has no DNA check behind it. Germline V gives CDR1 SNHLY, CDR2 FYNNEI. The CDR3 has 9 residues if both end residues are counted.